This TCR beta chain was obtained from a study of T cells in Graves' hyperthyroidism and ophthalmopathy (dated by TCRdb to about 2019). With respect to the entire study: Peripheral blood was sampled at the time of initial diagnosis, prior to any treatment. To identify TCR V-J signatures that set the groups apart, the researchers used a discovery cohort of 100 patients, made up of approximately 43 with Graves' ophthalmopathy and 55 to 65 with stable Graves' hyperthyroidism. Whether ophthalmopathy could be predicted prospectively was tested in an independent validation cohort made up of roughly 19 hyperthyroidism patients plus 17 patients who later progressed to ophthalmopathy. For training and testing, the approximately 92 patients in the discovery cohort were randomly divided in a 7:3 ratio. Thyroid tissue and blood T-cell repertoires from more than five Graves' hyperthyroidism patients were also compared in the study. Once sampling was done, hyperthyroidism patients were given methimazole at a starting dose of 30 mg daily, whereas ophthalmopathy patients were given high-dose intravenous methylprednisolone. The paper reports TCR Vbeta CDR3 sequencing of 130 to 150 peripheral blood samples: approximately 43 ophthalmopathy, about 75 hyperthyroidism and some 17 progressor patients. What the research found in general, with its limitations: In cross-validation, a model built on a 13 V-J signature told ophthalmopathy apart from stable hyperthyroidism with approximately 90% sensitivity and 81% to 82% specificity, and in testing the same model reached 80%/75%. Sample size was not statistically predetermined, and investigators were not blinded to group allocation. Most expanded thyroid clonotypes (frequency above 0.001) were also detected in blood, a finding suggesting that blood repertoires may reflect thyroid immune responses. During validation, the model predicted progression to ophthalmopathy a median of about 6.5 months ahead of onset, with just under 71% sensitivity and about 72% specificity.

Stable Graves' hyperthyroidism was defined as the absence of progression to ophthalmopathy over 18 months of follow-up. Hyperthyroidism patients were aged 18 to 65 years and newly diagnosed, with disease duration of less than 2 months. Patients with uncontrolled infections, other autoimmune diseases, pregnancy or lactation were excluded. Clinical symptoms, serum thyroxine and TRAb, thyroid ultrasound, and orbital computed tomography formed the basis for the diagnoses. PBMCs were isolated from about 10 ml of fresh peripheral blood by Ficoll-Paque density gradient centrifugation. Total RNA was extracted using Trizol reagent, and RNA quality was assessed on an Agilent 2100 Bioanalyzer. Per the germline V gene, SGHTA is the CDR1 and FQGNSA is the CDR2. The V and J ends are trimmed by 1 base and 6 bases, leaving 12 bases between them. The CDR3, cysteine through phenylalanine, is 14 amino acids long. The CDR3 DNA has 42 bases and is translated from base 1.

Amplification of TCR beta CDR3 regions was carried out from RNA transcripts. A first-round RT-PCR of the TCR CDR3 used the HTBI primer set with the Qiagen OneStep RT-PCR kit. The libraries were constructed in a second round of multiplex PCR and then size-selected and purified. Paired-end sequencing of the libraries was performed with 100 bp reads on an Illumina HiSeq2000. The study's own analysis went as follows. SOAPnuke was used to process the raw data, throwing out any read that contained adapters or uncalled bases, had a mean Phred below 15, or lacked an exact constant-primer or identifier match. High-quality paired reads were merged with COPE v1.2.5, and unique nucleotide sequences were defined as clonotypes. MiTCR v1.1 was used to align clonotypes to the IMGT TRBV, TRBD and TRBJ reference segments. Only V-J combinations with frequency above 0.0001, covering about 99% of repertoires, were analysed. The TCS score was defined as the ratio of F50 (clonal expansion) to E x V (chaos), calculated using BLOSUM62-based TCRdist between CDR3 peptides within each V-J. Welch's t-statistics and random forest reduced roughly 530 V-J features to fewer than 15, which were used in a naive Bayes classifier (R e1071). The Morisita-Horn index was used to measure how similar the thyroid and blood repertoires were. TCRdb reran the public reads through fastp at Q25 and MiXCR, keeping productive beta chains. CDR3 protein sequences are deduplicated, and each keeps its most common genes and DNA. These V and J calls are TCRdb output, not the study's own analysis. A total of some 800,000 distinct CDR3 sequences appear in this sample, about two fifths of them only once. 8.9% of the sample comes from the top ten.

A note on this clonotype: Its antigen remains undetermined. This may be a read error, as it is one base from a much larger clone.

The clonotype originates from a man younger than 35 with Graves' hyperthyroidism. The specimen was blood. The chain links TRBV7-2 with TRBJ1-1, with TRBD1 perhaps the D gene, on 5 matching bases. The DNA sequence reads TGTGCCAGCAGCTTAGAGAGAAGGGGCTCTGAAGCTTTCTTT. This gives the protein CASSLERRGSEAFF. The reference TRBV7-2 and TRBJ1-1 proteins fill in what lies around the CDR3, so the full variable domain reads GAGVSQSPSNKVTEKGKDVELRCDPISGHTALYWYRQSLGQGLEFLIYFQGNSAPDKSGLPSDRFSAERTGGSVSTLTIQRTQQEDSAVYLCASSLERRGSEAFFGQGTRLTVV.